Presented here are 25 T cell receptor beta chains from one specimen sequenced in a study of persistence of HIV-infected CD4 T cells. Cells were stimulated with CMV-infected fibroblast lysates at 8 to 10 ug/mL. Responding CD4+ T cells were sorted by upregulation of both CD40 ligand and CD69. Sequencing used immunoSEQ version 4 in survey mode. This table comes from immunoSEQ multiplex PCR, and its TCRdb copy is limited to in-frame clones, with some not included. Of 6,500 to 8,500 clones detected, 60% to 70% appear once; the ten largest clones hold 19%. Antigens for these TCRs are unknown. The sample in question was CD4+ T cells sorted from PBMCs after approximately 20-hour stimulation, obtained from a patient who received antiretroviral therapy. These receptors were obtained from an adult man with HIV who was CMV-seropositive.

This sequence joins TRBV4-3 and TRBJ1-1; D is perhaps TRBD1 (5 bases). CDR3 size: 17 residues. Germline CDR1 and CDR2: LGHNA and YSLEER. Trimming removed 6 bases at V and 3 bases at J, with 23 bases between. DNA of the CDR3: TGCGCCAGCAGTTTCGTGAGGGGCCGGGACTGGGACACTGAAGCTTTCTTT. This translates into CASSFVRGRDWDTEAFF.

The CDR3 sequence: CASIKGVANTGELFF. Written as DNA, the CDR3 is TGTGCCAGTATTAAAGGGGTGGCGAACACCGGGGAGCTGTTTTTT. The chain has TRBV19 and TRBJ2-2; TRBD1 is a possible D gene (5 bases). The CDR3 has 15 amino acids. V gave up 7 bases and J gave up 0 bases, with 12 bases separating them. Per the germline V gene, CDR1 is LNHDA and CDR2 is SQIVND (reference sequence).

This sequence joins TRBV19 and TRBJ1-2; D gene ambiguous. V lost 4 bases to trimming and J lost 4 bases, with 10 bases between them. Germline CDR1 and CDR2: LNHDA and SQIVND (reference sequence). CDR3 size: 13 residues. The CDR3 is CASSNGGIYGYTF. CDR3 DNA sequence: TGTGCCAGTAGTAACGGCGGTATCTATGGCTACACCTTC.

This clone has only a few counts. V gene TRBV9 combines with J gene TRBJ2-5; D uncertain. From germline, CDR1 is SGDLS and CDR2 YYNGEE. The CDR3 runs to 13 residues. The ends were cut back, 0 bases at V and 5 bases at J, with 8 bases in the middle. The CDR3 protein is CASSVARLETQYF. The CDR3 DNA sequence: TGTGCCAGCAGCGTAGCTCGCCTGGAGACCCAGTACTTC.

This chain connects TRBV6-5 to TRBJ2-7, with 9 bases lining up with TRBD1. The CDR3 covers 14 residues. The ends lost 6 bases at V and 6 bases at J; junction bases unmatched: 9. Germline CDR1 and CDR2: MNHEY and SVGAGI. CDR3 coding DNA: TGTGCCAGCAGCACAGGGGGCTTCTTATTCGAGCAGTACTTC. It specifies CASSTGGFLFEQYF.

The CDR3 nucleotides are TGTGCCAGCAGTGGGGACCCTCAGCCCCAGCATTTT. Translated: CASSGDPQPQHF. The V gene is TRBV12-3 or TRBV12-4, the J gene TRBJ1-5; possible D gene TRBD1, 5 bases. The CDR3 sequence is 12 residues long. The V end was cut by 5 bases, the J end by 6 bases, with 8 bases between.

The rearrangement joins TRBV4-1 to TRBJ1-5, with a possible D match to TRBD1 (6 bases). V lost 4 bases, J lost 0 bases, and 16 bases lay in between. The CDR3 extends over 17 amino acids. Germline V gene data show CDR1 as MGHRA and CDR2 as YSYEKL. The CDR3 sequence is CASSPRGSGDSNQPQHF. The CDR3 DNA follows: TGCGCCAGCAGCCCACGAGGGTCAGGGGATAGCAATCAGCCCCAGCATTTT.

The rearrangement links TRBV3-1 (or the pseudogene TRBV3-2) to TRBJ1-5; tentative D call: TRBD1 (5 bases). Germline V gives CDR1 LGHDT, CDR2 YNNKEL (reference sequence). V was pared by 0 bases and J by 7 bases, with 10 bases between. The CDR3 has 14 residues. The CDR3 nucleotides are TGTGCCAGCAGCCAAGAGTCGGGGCACCAGCCCCAGCATTTT. Translation gives CASSQESGHQPQHF.

This clone was seen more than once but under ten times. The sample holds other DNA sequences that translate to the same CDR3. V usage is TRBV3-1 (or the pseudogene TRBV3-2) and J usage is TRBJ2-1; D not resolved. Trimming removed 3 bases at V and 4 bases at J, with 7 bases between. This CDR3 is built from 13 residues. Germline-derived CDR1 and CDR2 are LGHDT and YNNKEL (reference sequence). CDR3 DNA sequence: TGTGCCAGCAGCCAGGACCTATACAATGAGCAGTTCTTC. It yields the protein CASSQDLYNEQFF.

This chain uses TRBV5-1 with TRBJ2-4; D uncertain. The CDR3 runs to 13 residues. V was shortened by 0 bases and J by 9 bases, with 10 bases between the two germline ends. Germline V gene data show CDR1 as SGHRS and CDR2 as YFSETQ. The CDR3 DNA reads as TGCGCCAGCAGCTTGGACATATCCAGCATTCAGTACTTC. This gives the protein CASSLDISSIQYF.

This clone was seen a single time. This chain joins TRBV7-6 and TRBJ2-1, with 11 bases matching TRBD2. Germline V gene sequence: CDR1 SGHVS, CDR2 FNYEAQ. The junction had 4 bases not matched to a gene; V was cut back by 5 bases and J by 4 bases. The CDR3 runs to 15 residues. CDR3 DNA sequence: TGTGCCAGCAGCCCAGCTAGCGGGAGGTACAATGAGCAGTTCTTC. Translation: CASSPASGRYNEQFF.

The chain uses TRBV1 and TRBJ2-7; the table's D call, TRBD1, has no DNA check behind it. TRBV1 is described as a pseudogene. CDR3 length equals 16 residues. The CDR3 region is CTSSLHPGTGEHEQYF. The DNA for the CDR3 is TGCACCAGCAGCTTACACCCCGGGACAGGGGAGCACGAGCAGTACTTC.

The chain joins TRBV28 to TRBJ2-3; maybe TRBD1 (5 bases). The CDR3 runs to 12 residues. Trimming removed 3 bases at V and 9 bases at J, with 10 bases between. Germline CDR1 is MDHEN and CDR2 is SYDVKM. CDR3 region: CASSLSQGTQYF. CDR3 nucleotide sequence: TGTGCCAGCAGTTTGTCCCAGGGCACGCAGTATTTT.

The genes are TRBV27 and TRBJ1-5, with TRBD1 identical over 9 bases. CDR3 length: 16 residues. The V gene end was trimmed by 6 bases and the J gene end by 6 bases; junction bases not matched to a gene: 12. Germline loops: CDR1 MNHEY, CDR2 SMNVEV (reference sequence). In DNA form, the CDR3 reads TGTGCCAGCAGGCCGGGCAGAGGACAGGGGCCTCAGCCCCAGCATTTT. Its translation is CASRPGRGQGPQPQHF.

This clone showed up just once. The rearrangement joins TRBV6-5 to TRBJ2-7; D remains unclear. V was pared by 0 bases and J by 2 bases, with 14 bases between. Germline V lookup: CDR1 MNHEY, CDR2 SVGAGI. There are 16 residues in the CDR3. The chain's CDR3 is CASSYSRWGRTYEQYF. CDR3 in DNA: TGTGCCAGCAGTTACTCGAGATGGGGTCGGACCTACGAGCAGTACTTC.

The chain joins TRBV30 to TRBJ1-1; D gene uncertain. CDR3 length: 12 amino acids. V was shortened by 5 bases and J by 1 base, with 8 bases between the two germline ends. Germline CDR1 GTSNPN, CDR2 SVGIG (reference sequence). The CDR3 spells CAWDKGNTEAFF. DNA of the CDR3: TGTGCCTGGGACAAGGGGAACACTGAAGCTTTCTTT.

DNA for the CDR3: TGTGCCAGCAGCCAAGATAGGGGCCTCTGGGAGACCCAGTACTTC. Protein product: CASSQDRGLWETQYF. The chain links TRBV14 to TRBJ2-5, with D perhaps matching TRBD1 (5 bases). V lost 0 bases to trimming and J lost 5 bases, with 13 bases between them. The CDR3 totals 15 residues. Germline V gives CDR1 SGHDN, CDR2 FVKESK.

This clone is labeled medium-sized. V is TRBV5-4 and J is TRBJ2-1; D might be TRBD2 (6 bases). CDR1 and CDR2 from the germline V gene are SGHNT and YYREEE (reference sequence). CDR3 length: 16 amino acids. V lost 0 bases and J 5 bases, leaving 15 bases between the germline ends. The CDR3 region has the DNA TGTGCCAGCAGCTTGGCTCATAGCGGAGGGGACAATGAGCAGTTCTTC. It specifies CASSLAHSGGDNEQFF. The whole variable domain, filled in from reference TRBV5-4 and TRBJ2-1, reads ETGVTQSPTHLIKTRGQQVTLRCSSQSGHNTVSWYQQALGQGPQFIFQYYREEENGRGNFPPRFSGLQFPNYSSELNVNALELDDSALYLCASSLAHSGGDNEQFFGPGTRLTVL.

The chain is built from TRBV6-2 or TRBV6-3 and TRBJ1-5, with D tentatively TRBD1 (6 bases). The CDR3 spans 16 residues. Germline V gene lookup returns CDR1 MNHEY and CDR2 SVGEGT. The V and J ends lost 4 bases and 2 bases respectively, with 15 bases between them. CDR3 region: CASSFGTPPGNQPQHF. The CDR3 DNA is TGTGCCAGCAGTTTCGGGACACCCCCTGGCAATCAGCCCCAGCATTTT.

The chain employs TRBV5-1 and TRBJ2-7, with TRBD2 identical over 13 bases. CDR3 length: 16 amino acids. The V and J ends lost 4 bases and 3 bases, in that order; junction bases with no gene match: 7. From germline, CDR1 is SGHRS and CDR2 YFSETQ. The CDR3 bases are TGCGCCAGCAGCCCTGGACTAGCGGGAGTCGGCTACGAGCAGTACTTC. This translates into CASSPGLAGVGYEQYF.

CDR3 nucleotide sequence: TGTGCCAGCAGCAAAGGTTCTAGTCCCGCCTACGAGCAGTACTTC. Its protein is CASSKGSSPAYEQYF. The chain uses TRBV21-1 and TRBJ2-7; no DNA check was done on the table's D call, TRBD2. TRBV21-1 is marked as a pseudogene. The CDR3 is 15 residues long.

This sequence joins TRBV5-5 and TRBJ1-2; 7 nucleotides align to TRBD1. Germline assignment: CDR1 SGHKS and CDR2 YYEKEE (reference sequence). CDR3 length equals 15 residues. The ends lost 4 bases at V and 4 bases at J; junction bases unmatched: 10. The CDR3 DNA sequence: TGTGCCAGCAGCACAAACAGGGGTAAATCCTATGGCTACACCTTC. Its translation is CASSTNRGKSYGYTF.

V and J are TRBV25-1 and TRBJ1-6, with 7 bases matching TRBD1. Trimming at V came to 5 bases and at J to 7 bases, leaving 5 bases not matched to a gene. The CDR3 has 14 residues. The germline V gene encodes CDR1 MGHDK and CDR2 SYGVNS. CDR3 residues: CASSLQGRNSPLHF. CDR3 in DNA: TGTGCCAGCAGTTTACAGGGGAGAAATTCACCCCTCCACTTT. Filled out from reference TRBV25-1 and TRBJ1-6, the complete variable domain reads EADIYQTPRYLVIGTGKKITLECSQTMGHDKMYWYQQDPGMELHLIHYSYGVNSTEKGDLSSESTVSRIRTEHFPLTLESARPSHTSQYLCASSLQGRNSPLHFGNGTRLTVT.

CDR3: CAISGREQNTEAFF. The CDR3 coding sequence is TGTGCCATCAGTGGCCGGGAACAGAACACTGAAGCTTTCTTT. V and J are TRBV10-3 and TRBJ1-1, with D hard to call. The CDR3 consists of 14 residues. Per the germline V gene, CDR1 is ENHRY and CDR2 is SYGVKD. V was shortened by 4 bases and J by 1 base, with 10 bases between the two germline ends.

V and J are TRBV25-1 and TRBJ1-2; no clear D. Deletions cut 1 base from V and 7 bases from J, with 19 bases between. CDR3 length equals 16 residues. Germline loops: CDR1 MGHDK, CDR2 SYGVNS. This chain's CDR3 is CASSESLIGLGGGYTF. The DNA of the CDR3 is TGTGCCAGCAGTGAATCCCTTATCGGACTAGGAGGTGGCTACACCTTC.